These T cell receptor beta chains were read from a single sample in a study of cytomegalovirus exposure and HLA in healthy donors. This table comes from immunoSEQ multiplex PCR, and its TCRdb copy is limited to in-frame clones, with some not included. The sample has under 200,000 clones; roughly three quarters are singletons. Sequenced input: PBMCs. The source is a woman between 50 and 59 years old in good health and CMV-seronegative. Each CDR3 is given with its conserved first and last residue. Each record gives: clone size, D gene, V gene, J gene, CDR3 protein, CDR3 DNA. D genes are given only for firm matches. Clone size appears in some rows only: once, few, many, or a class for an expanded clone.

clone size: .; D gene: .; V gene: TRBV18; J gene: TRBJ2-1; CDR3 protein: CASSPQGLGHNEQFF; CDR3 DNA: TGTGCCAGCTCACCACAGGGGCTAGGACACAATGAGCAGTTCTTC
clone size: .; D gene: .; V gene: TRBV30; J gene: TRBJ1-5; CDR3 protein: CAWSREQRTRNQPQHF; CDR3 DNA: TGTGCCTGGAGTAGAGAGCAAAGGACTCGCAATCAGCCCCAGCATTTT
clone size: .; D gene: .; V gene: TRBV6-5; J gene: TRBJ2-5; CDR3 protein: CASTKGGTQYF; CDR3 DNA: TGTGCCAGCACCAAAGGGGGGACCCAGTACTTC
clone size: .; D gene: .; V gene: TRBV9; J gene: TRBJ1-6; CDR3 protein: CASSVDTGPLHF; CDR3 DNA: TGTGCCAGCAGCGTAGATACAGGGCCCCTCCACTTT
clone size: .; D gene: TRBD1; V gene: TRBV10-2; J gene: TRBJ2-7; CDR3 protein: CASSMTGVLSYEQYF; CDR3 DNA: TGCGCCAGCAGTATGACAGGGGTCCTTTCCTACGAGCAGTACTTC
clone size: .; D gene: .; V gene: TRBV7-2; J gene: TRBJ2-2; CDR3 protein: CASSLVAGGITGELFF; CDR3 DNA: TGTGCCAGCAGCTTAGTGGCAGGTGGAATCACCGGGGAGCTGTTTTTT
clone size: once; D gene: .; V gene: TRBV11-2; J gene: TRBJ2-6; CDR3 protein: CASSSPRGLTANVLTF; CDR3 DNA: TGTGCCAGCAGCTCCCCGCGGGGTCTGACGGCCAACGTCCTGACTTTC
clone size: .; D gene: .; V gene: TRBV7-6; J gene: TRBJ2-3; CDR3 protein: CASSSDRAALTYF; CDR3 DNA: TGTGCCAGCAGCTCCGATCGTGCGGCCCTGACGTATTTT
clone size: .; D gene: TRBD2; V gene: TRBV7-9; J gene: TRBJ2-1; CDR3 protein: CASSPSRTSVVDEQFF; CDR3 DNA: TGTGCCAGCAGCCCATCCAGGACTAGTGTTGTAGATGAGCAGTTCTTC
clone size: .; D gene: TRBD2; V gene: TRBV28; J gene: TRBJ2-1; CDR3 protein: CASSLKGTIEFF; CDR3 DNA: TGTGCCAGCAGTTTAAAGGGGACTATCGAGTTCTTC